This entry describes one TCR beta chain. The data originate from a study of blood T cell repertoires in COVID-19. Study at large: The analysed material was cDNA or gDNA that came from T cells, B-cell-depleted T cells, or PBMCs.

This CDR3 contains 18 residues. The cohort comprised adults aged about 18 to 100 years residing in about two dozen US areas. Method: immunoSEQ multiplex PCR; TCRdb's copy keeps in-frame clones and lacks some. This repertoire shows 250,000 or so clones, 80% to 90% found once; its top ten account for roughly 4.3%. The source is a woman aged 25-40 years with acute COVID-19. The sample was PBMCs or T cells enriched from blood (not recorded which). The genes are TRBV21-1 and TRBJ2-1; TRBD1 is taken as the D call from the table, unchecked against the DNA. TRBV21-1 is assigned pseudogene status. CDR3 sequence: CASSKVHPGQGGKSEQFF. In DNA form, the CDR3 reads TGTGCCAGCAGCAAAGTCCACCCGGGACAGGGGGGGAAGAGTGAGCAGTTCTTC.